This T cell receptor beta chain was sequenced during a study of OX40 agonist ivuxolimab in advanced cancers. Study details: A mean age of about 56 years, range roughly 20 to 80, was recorded, and more than 80% were male. Study observations and caveats: Mean expanded clone counts were higher in CD8+ than CD4+ T cells.

This table comes from immunoSEQ multiplex PCR, and its TCRdb copy is limited to in-frame clones, with some not included. The repertoire holds about 64,000 clones, with approximately 90% as singletons. The CDR3 spans 17 residues. Germline CDR1 is SNHLY and CDR2 is FYNNEI. Trimming left V 4 bases short and J 1 base short, with 16 bases between. About this clone: What it binds is not known.

The V call is TRBV2, the J call TRBJ2-2; D possibly corresponds to TRBD2 (6 bases). The specimen was CD4+ or CD8+ T cells sorted from blood, collected in a trial of the OX40 agonist ivuxolimab. This receptor was taken from an adult with an advanced solid tumor such as melanoma, head and neck, liver or kidney cancer. DNA for the CDR3: TGTGCCAGCAGTGCATCCGGGCTAGCGCGGAACACCGGGGAGCTGTTTTTT. Translation gives CASSASGLARNTGELFF.